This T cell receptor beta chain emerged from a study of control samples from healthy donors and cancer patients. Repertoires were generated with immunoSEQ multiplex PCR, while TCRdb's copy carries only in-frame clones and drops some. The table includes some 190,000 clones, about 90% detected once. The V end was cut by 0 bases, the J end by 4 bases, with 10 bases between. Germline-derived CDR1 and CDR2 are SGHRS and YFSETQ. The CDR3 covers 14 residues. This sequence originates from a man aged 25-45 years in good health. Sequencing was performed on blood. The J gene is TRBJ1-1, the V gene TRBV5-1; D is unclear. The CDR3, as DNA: TGCGCCAGCAGCTTGGATCGGGAAATCACTGAAGCTTTCTTT. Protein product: CASSLDREITEAFF.